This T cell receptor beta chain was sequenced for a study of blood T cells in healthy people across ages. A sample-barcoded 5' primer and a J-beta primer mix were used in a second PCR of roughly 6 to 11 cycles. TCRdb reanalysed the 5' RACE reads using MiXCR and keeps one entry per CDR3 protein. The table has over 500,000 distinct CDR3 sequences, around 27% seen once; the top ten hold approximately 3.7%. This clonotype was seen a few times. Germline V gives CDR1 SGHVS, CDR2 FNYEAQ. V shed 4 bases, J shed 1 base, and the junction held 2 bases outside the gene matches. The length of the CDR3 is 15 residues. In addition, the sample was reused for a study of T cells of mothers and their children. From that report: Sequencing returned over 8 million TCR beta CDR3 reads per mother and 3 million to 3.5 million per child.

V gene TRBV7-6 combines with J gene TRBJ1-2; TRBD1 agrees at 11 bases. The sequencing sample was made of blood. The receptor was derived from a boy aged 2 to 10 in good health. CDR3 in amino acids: CASSSGTGGNYGYTF. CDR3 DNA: TGTGCCAGCAGCTCCGGGACAGGGGGTAACTATGGCTACACCTTC.